Shown below are 19 T cell receptor beta chains from a single sample sequenced in a study of blood T cell repertoires in COVID-19. Assay used: immunoSEQ multiplex PCR; TCRdb lists only in-frame clones, some missing. The sample includes under 250,000 clones, 80% to 90% seen only once; the top ten take approximately 10%. Sequencing was carried out using peripheral blood. Receptor source: a man aged 50-60 years with COVID-19, enrolled during active disease.

This rearrangement joins TRBV6-5 to TRBJ2-1; 9 bases agree with TRBD1. Trimming took 6 bases from V and 5 from J; bases not matched to a gene: 8. The CDR3 runs to 15 residues. Germline lookup yields CDR1 MNHEY and CDR2 SVGAGI. CDR3 sequence: CASRYDRGFNNEQFF. The CDR3 DNA sequence: TGTGCCAGCAGATACGACAGGGGGTTCAACAATGAGCAGTTCTTC.

The rearrangement joins TRBV30 to TRBJ2-1, with 7 bases identical to TRBD2. Germline assignment: CDR1 GTSNPN and CDR2 SVGIG (reference sequence). The CDR3 spans 15 residues. The V gene end was trimmed by 3 bases and the J gene end by 4 bases; junction bases not matched to a gene: 9. The CDR3 DNA sequence: TGTGCCTGGAGGAGGACTAGTTGGGCGTACAATGAGCAGTTCTTC. It translates to CAWRRTSWAYNEQFF. Supplemented by reference TRBV30 and TRBJ2-1, the full variable domain reads SQTIHQWPATLVQPVGSPLSLECTVEGTSNPNLYWYRQAAGRGLQLLFYSVGIGQISSEVPQNLSASRPQDRQFILSSKKLLLSDSGFYLCAWRRTSWAYNEQFFGPGTRLTVL.

This clone was seen a single time. The chain recombines TRBV5-4 with TRBJ2-2; the D is unclear. The CDR3 has 13 residues. The germline V and J ends were trimmed by 9 bases and 0 bases, with 9 bases remaining between them. Germline V CDR1 and CDR2: SGHNT, YYREEE (reference sequence). The CDR3 region is CATLTANTGELFF. The CDR3, as DNA: TGTGCCACCTTGACTGCGAACACCGGGGAGCTGTTTTTT.

The chain joins TRBV30 to TRBJ2-1, with 7 positions matching TRBD2. This CDR3 has 11 amino acids. The germline V gene has CDR1 GTSNPN and CDR2 SVGIG (reference sequence). V trimming: 6 bases; J trimming: 9 bases; junction bases outside the gene matches: 5. CDR3 residues: CACAQRGEQFF. In DNA, the CDR3 is TGTGCCTGTGCCCAGCGGGGTGAGCAGTTCTTC.

The V and J genes are TRBV6-5 and TRBJ1-1; the D is unclear. V lost 6 bases, J lost 0 bases, and 11 bases lay in between. The CDR3 runs 14 residues. CDR1 is MNHEY, CDR2 SVGAGI, per germline. The CDR3 spells CASRIQAMNTEAFF. The DNA for the CDR3 is TGTGCCAGCAGAATTCAGGCTATGAACACTGAAGCTTTCTTT.

The chain is built from TRBV6-5 and TRBJ1-2; D remains unclear. The CDR3 runs to 11 residues. Trimming took off 6 bases at V and 3 bases at J, with 5 bases between the two ends. The germline V gene encodes CDR1 MNHEY and CDR2 SVGAGI. The CDR3 sequence: CASRHHYGYTF. DNA for the CDR3: TGTGCCAGCAGACACCACTATGGCTACACCTTC.

The chain links TRBV3-1 (or the pseudogene TRBV3-2) to TRBJ2-7, with a weak D call TRBD1 (5 bases). Per germline, CDR1 LGHDT and CDR2 YNNKEL (reference sequence). Trimming removed 1 base from V and 0 bases from J, with 7 bases in between. This CDR3 contains 14 residues. CDR3 DNA sequence: TGTGCCAGCAGCCAAGGGACATCCTCCTACGAGCAGTACTTC. As protein: CASSQGTSSYEQYF.

The chain is built from TRBV4-3 and TRBJ2-3; no clear D gene. Germline V lookup: CDR1 LGHNA, CDR2 YSLEER. The germline V and J ends were trimmed by 0 bases and 4 bases, with 17 bases remaining between them. The CDR3 consists of 17 residues. The chain's CDR3 is CASSQDSFGVRADTQYF. In DNA form, the CDR3 reads TGCGCCAGCAGCCAAGATTCGTTTGGAGTTCGGGCAGATACGCAGTATTTT.

The chain links TRBV6-1 to TRBJ2-7; 10 nucleotides agree with TRBD2. This CDR3 is built from 16 residues. Germline V gene sequence: CDR1 MNHNS, CDR2 SASEGT. V lost 6 bases and J lost 6; bases outside the gene matches: 14. The CDR3: CASRELAGKAGGEQYF. In DNA form, the CDR3 reads TGTGCCAGCAGGGAACTAGCGGGAAAGGCGGGTGGCGAGCAGTACTTC.

This chain connects TRBV27 to TRBJ2-1; 7 nucleotides agree with TRBD1. This CDR3 is built from 13 residues. CDR1 and CDR2 from the germline V gene are MNHEY and SMNVEV (reference sequence). The ends lost 8 bases at V and 9 bases at J; junction bases unmatched: 10. The CDR3: CASWMRGRGEQFF. In DNA, the CDR3 is TGTGCCAGCTGGATGAGGGGGCGCGGTGAGCAGTTCTTC.

This clone turned up a few times. The rearrangement links TRBV27 to TRBJ2-3; TRBD2 matches 8 bases. Germline values: CDR1 MNHEY, CDR2 SMNVEV (reference sequence). This CDR3 is built from 13 residues. J was trimmed by 6 bases and V by 7 bases; bases with no gene match: 6. The CDR3 DNA is TGTGCCAGCAAAGCGGGAGTTAGGGATACGCAGTATTTT. The encoded protein is CASKAGVRDTQYF.

This sequence joins TRBV9 and TRBJ1-4; 10 nucleotides match TRBD1. V was pared by 0 bases and J by 0 bases, with 8 bases of the junction left unmatched. CDR1 is SGDLS and CDR2 is YYNGEE in the germline V gene. The CDR3 is made up of 19 amino acids. The CDR3 sequence: CASSVDGTGVEATNEKLFF. Here the CDR3 DNA reads TGTGCCAGCAGCGTAGATGGGACAGGGGTCGAGGCAACTAATGAAAAACTGTTTTTT.

The rearrangement links TRBV10-3 to TRBJ2-1; no clear D gene. Deletions cut 8 bases from V and 6 bases from J, with 11 bases between. The CDR3 runs 12 residues. Germline CDR1 is ENHRY and CDR2 is SYGVKD. As DNA, the CDR3 is TGTGCCATCTCGGTGTCGCCCAATGAGCAGTTCTTC. Translation: CAISVSPNEQFF.

This clone was observed once. The rearrangement joins TRBV5-5 to TRBJ2-2; D might be TRBD1 (5 bases). The CDR3 is 16 residues long. From germline, CDR1 is SGHKS and CDR2 YYEKEE (reference sequence). Trimming pared 5 bases from V and 3 bases from J, leaving 17 bases between. The CDR3: CASSQGPRADTGELFF. CDR3 nucleotides: TGTGCCAGCAGTCAAGGACCCAGGGCGGACACCGGGGAGCTGTTTTTT.

The rearrangement joins TRBV23-1 to TRBJ2-1; D is uncertain. TRBV23-1 is filed as an ORF, its function uncertain. V was shortened by 7 bases and J by 9 bases, with 25 bases between the two germline ends. This CDR3 contains 16 residues. Here the CDR3 reads CASTAKALSGVGEQFF. Written as DNA, the CDR3 is TGCGCCAGCACAGCAAAGGCACTCAGTGGAGTGGGTGAGCAGTTCTTC.

This chain connects TRBV6-2 or TRBV6-3 to TRBJ1-5, with no clear D. The CDR3 contains 15 residues. The V end was cut by 5 bases, the J end by 5 bases, with 16 bases between. CDR1 MNHEY and CDR2 SVGEGT come from the germline V gene. The CDR3, as DNA: TGTGCCAGCAGTACCACAGCGGCCGGGTATCAGCCCCAGCATTTT. Translated, it gives CASSTTAAGYQPQHF.

The genes are TRBV18 and TRBJ1-1, with D perhaps matching TRBD1 (6 bases). In germline, CDR1 is KGHSH, CDR2 LQKENI. Trimming shortened V by 6 bases and J by 11 bases, and 16 bases separated the two germline ends. The CDR3 covers 12 residues. CDR3 bases: TGTGCCAGCTCCCTATCGGGGGGCACCGCTTTCTTT. The encoded protein is CASSLSGGTAFF.

V usage is TRBV6-5 and J usage is TRBJ2-7; D may be TRBD1 (6 bases). Germline loops: CDR1 MNHEY, CDR2 SVGAGI. The CDR3 extends over 13 amino acids. Trimming left V 1 base short and J 6 bases short, with 10 bases between. CDR3: CASSYYEGGEQYF. The CDR3 DNA reads as TGTGCCAGCAGTTACTACGAAGGGGGCGAGCAGTACTTC.

This clone was recorded at least ten times. The V and J genes are TRBV3-1 (or the pseudogene TRBV3-2) and TRBJ2-5; tentative D call: TRBD2 (5 bases). Deletions cut 3 bases from V and 2 bases from J, with 7 bases between. Germline V gives CDR1 LGHDT, CDR2 YNNKEL (reference sequence). The CDR3 is 13 amino acids. CDR3 nucleotide sequence: TGTGCCAGCAGCCACCGACTACAAGAGACCCAGTACTTC. This codes for CASSHRLQETQYF.